The 15 T cell receptor beta chains presented below share a single source sample, sequenced in a study of cytomegalovirus exposure and HLA in healthy donors. The study ran its PCR with 60 Vbeta and 13 Jbeta primers. Here immunoSEQ multiplex PCR was the method, and the copy in TCRdb shows in-frame clones only, minus some. The repertoire holds about 110,000 clones, with 75% to 85% as singletons. Source material: PBMCs. The source is a woman aged 18 to 35 in good health and CMV-seropositive.

The CDR3 reads CASSRIGTSGRDGELFF. CDR3 nucleotides: TGTGCCAGCAGCCGGATTGGGACTAGCGGGAGGGACGGGGAGCTGTTTTTT. The chain recombines TRBV4-2 with TRBJ2-2; 16 nucleotides line up with TRBD2. The CDR3 spans 17 residues. V dropped 4 bases and J dropped 7; count of bases not matched to a gene: 6. Germline CDR1 is LGHNA and CDR2 is YNFKEQ.

This clone was counted a few times. This chain uses TRBV5-1 with TRBJ2-3; tentatively, D is TRBD2 (5 bases). CDR1 and CDR2 (germline): SGHRS, YFSETQ. V was pared by 4 bases and J by 5 bases, with 14 bases between. This CDR3 comprises 14 residues. The CDR3 loop is CASSPGLTQDTQYF. The DNA of the CDR3 is TGCGCCAGCAGCCCCGGACTGACACAAGATACGCAGTATTTT.

The genes are TRBV10-3 and TRBJ2-2, with unresolved D. Deletions cut 4 bases from V and 4 bases from J, with 13 bases between. The CDR3 runs 15 residues. Germline V lookup: CDR1 ENHRY, CDR2 SYGVKD. The CDR3 region has the DNA TGTGCCATCAGTGGAGGAGATATCGGCACCGGGGAGCTGTTTTTT. This encodes CAISGGDIGTGELFF.

This clone came up a few times. The V and J genes are TRBV30 and TRBJ1-2; 10 nucleotides match TRBD1. Germline V CDR1 and CDR2: GTSNPN, SVGIG (reference sequence). Trimming cost V 2 bases and J 3 bases; bases outside gene matches: 3. This CDR3 is 14 amino acids long. This CDR3 reads CAWSRDRGHYGYTF. CDR3 coding DNA: TGTGCCTGGAGTAGGGACAGGGGACACTATGGCTACACCTTC.

The chain has TRBV2 and TRBJ1-4; perhaps TRBD1 as D (5 bases). The CDR3 has 14 amino acids. The germline gives CDR1 SNHLY, CDR2 FYNNEI. Trimming removed 3 bases at V and 6 bases at J, with 11 bases between. CDR3 region: CASSEGPVDEKLFF. DNA of the CDR3: TGTGCCAGCAGTGAGGGGCCTGTGGATGAAAAACTGTTTTTT.

The V call is TRBV13, the J call TRBJ1-5; 8 nucleotides agree with TRBD1. Per the germline V gene, CDR1 is PRHDT and CDR2 is FYEKMQ (reference sequence). CDR3 length: 16 residues. Germline trimming cut 0 bases from V and 3 bases from J; bases unmatched to any gene: 4. CDR3 sequence: CASSLGQGALNQPQHF. The CDR3 DNA reads as TGTGCCAGCAGCTTAGGGCAGGGGGCCCTCAATCAGCCCCAGCATTTT. Together with reference TRBV13 and TRBJ1-5, the CDR3 gives the full variable domain: AAGVIQSPRHLIKEKRETATLKCYPIPRHDTVYWYQQGPGQDPQFLISFYEKMQSDKGSIPDRFSAQQFSDYHSELNMSSLELGDSALYFCASSLGQGALNQPQHFGDGTRLSIL.

The rearrangement links TRBV7-3 to TRBJ1-1; 9 positions agree with TRBD1. The CDR3 has 15 amino acids. Germline CDR1 reads SGHTA; CDR2 reads FQGTGA. The V segment lost 0 bases and the J segment 5 bases; nucleotides outside the gene matches: 4. In DNA, the CDR3 is TGTGCCAGCAGCTTAACCGGGACAGGGAGGACTGAAGCTTTCTTT. Translated, it gives CASSLTGTGRTEAFF.

The chain links TRBV6-1 to TRBJ1-2; D might be TRBD1 (5 bases). This CDR3 region has 12 residues. Germline CDR1 and CDR2: MNHNS and SASEGT. The V and J ends lost 5 bases and 4 bases respectively, with 8 bases between them. CDR3 sequence reads: CASSRDSYGYTF. For the CDR3, the DNA is TGTGCCAGCAGTAGGGACTCCTATGGCTACACCTTC.

This clone was seen once. V is TRBV6-6 and J is TRBJ2-7; D is unresolved. V was clipped by 6 bases and J by 5 bases, with 11 bases between them. This CDR3 has 12 residues. Germline CDR1 is MNHNY and CDR2 is SVGAGI (reference sequence). The CDR3 DNA reads as TGTGCCAGCAGCCCGGGTAACGACGAGCAGTACTTC. It yields the protein CASSPGNDEQYF.

This chain joins TRBV6-5 and TRBJ1-1, with TRBD1 as a possible D gene (6 bases). The CDR3 covers 15 residues. Germline V gene data show CDR1 as MNHEY and CDR2 as SVGAGI. The ends were cut back, 5 bases at V and 4 bases at J, with 17 bases in the middle. The CDR3: CASSAGQFYSTEAFF. The CDR3, as DNA: TGTGCCAGCAGTGCCGGACAGTTTTACTCCACTGAAGCTTTCTTT.

The rearrangement uses TRBV28 and TRBJ2-3, with TRBD1 identical over 7 bases. CDR1 and CDR2 from the germline V gene are MDHEN and SYDVKM. The CDR3 runs to 15 residues. Trimming at V came to 6 bases and at J to 1 base, leaving 7 bases not matched to a gene. CDR3 in amino acids: CASSGKGAGTDTQYF. In DNA, the CDR3 is TGTGCCAGCAGCGGGAAGGGGGCGGGCACAGATACGCAGTATTTT. The full variable domain, completed using reference TRBV28 and TRBJ2-3, is DVKVTQSSRYLVKRTGEKVFLECVQDMDHENMFWYRQDPGLGLRLIYFSYDVKMKEKGDIPEGYSVSREKKERFSLILESASTNQTSMYLCASSGKGAGTDTQYFGPGTRLTVL.

With respect to this clone: Mismatch with germline at one junction end may stem from a read error. This chain links TRBV5-1 with TRBJ2-7, with 7 bases identical to TRBD1. CDR1 is SGHRS and CDR2 is YFSETQ in the germline V gene. The CDR3 runs 13 residues. The CDR3 reads CASSLTHGTAINF. CDR3 sequence (DNA): TGCGCCAGCAGCTTGACCCACGGGACAGCAATTAACTTC. The complete variable domain, with remaining parts taken from reference TRBV5-1 and TRBJ2-7, reads KAGVTQTPRYLIKTRGQQVTLSCSPISGHRSVSWYQQTPGQGLQFLFEYFSETQRNKGNFPGRFSGRQFSNSRSEMNVSTLELGDSALYLCASSLTHGTAINFGPGTRLTVT.

This rearrangement joins TRBV4-1 to TRBJ2-1; 7 bases align to TRBD2. The CDR3 is 16 residues long. V shed 1 base and J 3 bases; nucleotides not matched to a gene: 6. From germline, CDR1 is MGHRA and CDR2 YSYEKL. The CDR3 coding sequence is TGCGCCAGCAGCCAAGGCGGGCTAGCGGTCTACAATGAGCAGTTCTTC. The encoded protein is CASSQGGLAVYNEQFF.

V and J are TRBV5-1 and TRBJ1-1; D might be TRBD1 (5 bases). The CDR3 totals 15 residues. V lost 0 bases to trimming and J lost 0 bases, with 9 bases between them. Germline V gene lookup returns CDR1 SGHRS and CDR2 YFSETQ. CDR3 DNA sequence: TGCGCCAGCAGCTTGGATGGGGGGATGAACACTGAAGCTTTCTTT. This encodes CASSLDGGMNTEAFF.

This clone was seen once. V gene TRBV6-1 combines with J gene TRBJ2-3, with 12 bases aligning to TRBD2. This CDR3 has 15 amino acids. Trimming removed 4 bases from V and 4 bases from J; junction bases left unmatched: 3. CDR1 and CDR2 from the germline V gene are MNHNS and SASEGT. The CDR3 loop reads CASSVGLAGPDTQYF. CDR3 bases: TGTGCCAGCAGTGTCGGACTAGCGGGACCAGATACGCAGTATTTT.